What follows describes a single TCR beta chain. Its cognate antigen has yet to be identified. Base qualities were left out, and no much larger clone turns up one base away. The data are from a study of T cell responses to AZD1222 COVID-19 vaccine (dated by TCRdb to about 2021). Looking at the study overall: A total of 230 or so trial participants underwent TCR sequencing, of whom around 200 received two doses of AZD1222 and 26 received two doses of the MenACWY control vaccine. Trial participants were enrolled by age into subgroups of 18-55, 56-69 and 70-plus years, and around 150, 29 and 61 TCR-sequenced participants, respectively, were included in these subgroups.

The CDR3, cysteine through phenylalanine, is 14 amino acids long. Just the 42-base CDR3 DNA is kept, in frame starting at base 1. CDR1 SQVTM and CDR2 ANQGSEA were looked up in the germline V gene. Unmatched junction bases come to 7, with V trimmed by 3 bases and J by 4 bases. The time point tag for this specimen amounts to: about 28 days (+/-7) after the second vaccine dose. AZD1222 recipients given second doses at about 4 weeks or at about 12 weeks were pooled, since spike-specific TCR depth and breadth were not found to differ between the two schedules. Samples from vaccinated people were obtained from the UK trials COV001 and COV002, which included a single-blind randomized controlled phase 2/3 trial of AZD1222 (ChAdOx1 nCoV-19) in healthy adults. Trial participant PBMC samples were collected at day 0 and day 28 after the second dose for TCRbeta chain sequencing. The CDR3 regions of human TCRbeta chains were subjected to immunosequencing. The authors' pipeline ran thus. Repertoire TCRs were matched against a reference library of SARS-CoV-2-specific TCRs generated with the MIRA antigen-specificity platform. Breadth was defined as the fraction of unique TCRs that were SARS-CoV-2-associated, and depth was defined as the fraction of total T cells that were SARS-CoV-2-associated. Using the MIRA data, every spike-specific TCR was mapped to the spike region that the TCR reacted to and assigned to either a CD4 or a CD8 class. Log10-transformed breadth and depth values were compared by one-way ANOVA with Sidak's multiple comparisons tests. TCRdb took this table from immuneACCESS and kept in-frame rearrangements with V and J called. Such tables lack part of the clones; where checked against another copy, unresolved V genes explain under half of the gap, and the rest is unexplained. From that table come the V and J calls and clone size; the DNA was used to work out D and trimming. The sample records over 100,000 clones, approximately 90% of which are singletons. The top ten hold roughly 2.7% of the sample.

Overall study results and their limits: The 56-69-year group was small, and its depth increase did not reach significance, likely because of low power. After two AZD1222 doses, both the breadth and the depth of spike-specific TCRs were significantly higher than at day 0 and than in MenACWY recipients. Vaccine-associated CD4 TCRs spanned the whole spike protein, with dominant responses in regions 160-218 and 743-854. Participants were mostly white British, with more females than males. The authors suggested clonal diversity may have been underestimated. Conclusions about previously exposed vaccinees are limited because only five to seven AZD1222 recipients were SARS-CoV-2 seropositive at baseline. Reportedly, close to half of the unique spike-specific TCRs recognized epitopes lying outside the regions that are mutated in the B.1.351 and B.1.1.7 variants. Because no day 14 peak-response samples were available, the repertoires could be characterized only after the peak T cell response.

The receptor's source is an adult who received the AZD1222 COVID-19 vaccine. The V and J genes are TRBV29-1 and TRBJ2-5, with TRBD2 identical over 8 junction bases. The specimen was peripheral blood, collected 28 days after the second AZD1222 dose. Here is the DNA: TGCAGCGTTGAGAAGGGACTAGTATTAGAGACCCAGTACTTC. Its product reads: CSVEKGLVLETQYF.